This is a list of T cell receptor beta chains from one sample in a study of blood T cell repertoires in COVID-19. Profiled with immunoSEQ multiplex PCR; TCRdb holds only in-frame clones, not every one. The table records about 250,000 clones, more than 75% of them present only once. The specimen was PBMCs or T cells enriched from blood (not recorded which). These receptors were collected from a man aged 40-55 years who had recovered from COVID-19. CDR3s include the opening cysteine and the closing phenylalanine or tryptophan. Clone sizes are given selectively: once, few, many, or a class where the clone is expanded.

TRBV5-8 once CASSPRLAGEGETQYF
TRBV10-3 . CAISEGAGGWTEAFF
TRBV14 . CASSQSRFSHLKYEQYF
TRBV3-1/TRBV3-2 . CASSRRMTGGGDGYTF
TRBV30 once CAWSRGTSNYGYTF
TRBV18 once CASSTTGDLQWAQHF
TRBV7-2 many CASSLQGPLEEQFF
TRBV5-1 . CASTEGASSYNEQFF
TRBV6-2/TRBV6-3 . CASSPTTRGGDTQYF
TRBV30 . CAWSVRPRGWDGYTF
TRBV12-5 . CASGTRTGKFYEQYF
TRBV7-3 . CASTSSVDTQYF
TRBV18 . CASSPLENSPLHF
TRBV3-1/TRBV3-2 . CASSQALAGGADTQYF
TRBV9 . CASSYLDRGTGNTIYF
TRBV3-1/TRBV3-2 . CASSQMGQGIPSGVFGELFF
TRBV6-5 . CASSYSTSGGQDTQYF
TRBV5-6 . CASSYGGLILEAFF
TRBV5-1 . CASSQGVYNEKLFF
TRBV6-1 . CASSEGEGRTPLHF
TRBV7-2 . CASSNNGGGTYEQYF
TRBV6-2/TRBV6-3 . CASSYPTDSYEQYF
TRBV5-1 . CASSLGAGANVLTF
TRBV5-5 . CASKNPERETQYF
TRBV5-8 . CASSLLQTGELFF
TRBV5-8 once CASSFPRGPADYTF